Following are 19 T cell receptor beta chains from one sample sequenced in a study of PD-L1 blockade in urothelial cancer. Sequencing was performed with immunoSEQ multiplex PCR; in TCRdb, only in-frame clones are kept and a portion is missing. The sample carries about 41,000 clones, 82% recorded once. Here the sequenced sample was PBMCs, taken around atezolizumab (anti-PD-L1) treatment. All receptors derive from a man in his fifties or sixties with urothelial cancer.

The chain joins TRBV28 to TRBJ2-1, with TRBD1 matching 9 bases. The CDR3 has 15 amino acids. V shed 4 bases, J shed 6 bases, and the junction held 7 bases outside the gene matches. Germline loops: CDR1 MDHEN, CDR2 SYDVKM. CDR3 sequence (DNA): TGTGCCAGCAGTTCCTCAGGACAGGGGTCCAATGAGCAGTTCTTC. It translates to CASSSSGQGSNEQFF.

The chain employs TRBV10-1 and TRBJ1-6; D is unresolved. Per the germline V gene, CDR1 is WNHNN and CDR2 is SYGVQD (reference sequence). V gave up 5 bases and J gave up 9 bases, with 17 bases separating them. This CDR3 has 15 residues. CDR3 in amino acids: CASSHRRGKGSPLHF. CDR3 sequence (DNA): TGCGCCAGCAGTCACCGCCGGGGTAAGGGTTCACCCCTCCACTTT.

The chain carries TRBV30 and TRBJ1-2, with 7 bases fitting TRBD1. Germline V gene lookup returns CDR1 GTSNPN and CDR2 SVGIG (reference sequence). This CDR3 region has 14 residues. V trimming: 1 base; J trimming: 0 bases; junction bases outside the gene matches: 2. In nucleotides, the CDR3 is TGTGCCTGGAGTGGGGGGACAGCTAACTATGGCTACACCTTC. Its translation is CAWSGGTANYGYTF.

This sequence joins TRBV30 and TRBJ1-4; tentative D call: TRBD1 (5 bases). V lost 0 bases, J lost 15 bases, and 14 bases lay in between. This CDR3 has 12 amino acids. Per germline, CDR1 GTSNPN and CDR2 SVGIG (reference sequence). In DNA form, the CDR3 reads TGTGCCTGGAGTGTACGGGGGTCCGGGGTGTTTTTT. It encodes CAWSVRGSGVFF.

J is TRBJ1-1 and V is TRBV6-5; 8 bases align to TRBD1. This CDR3 region has 14 residues. The junction had 3 bases not matched to a gene; V was cut back by 5 bases and J by 1 base. Per germline, CDR1 MNHEY and CDR2 SVGAGI. The CDR3 DNA follows: TGTGCCAGCAGTAAACAGGGGGGGAACACTGAAGCTTTCTTT. Translation: CASSKQGGNTEAFF.

This clone was picked up a small number of times. Here the CDR3 reads CASSRDRDRGNSNEKLFF. CDR3 in DNA: TGTGCCAGCTCACGAGACCGGGACAGGGGGAATTCTAATGAAAAACTGTTTTTT. The genes are TRBV18 and TRBJ1-4; 11 positions agree with TRBD1. This CDR3 contains 18 residues. The V gene's germline CDR1 is KGHSH and CDR2 LQKENI. V shed 4 bases, J shed 3 bases, and the junction held 10 bases outside the gene matches. The full variable domain, completed using reference TRBV18 and TRBJ1-4, is NAGVMQNPRHLVRRRGQEARLRCSPMKGHSHVYWYRQLPEEGLKFMVYLQKENIIDESGMPKERFSAEFPKEGPSILRIQQVVRGDSAAYFCASSRDRDRGNSNEKLFFGSGTQLSVL.

This clone was recorded only once. V usage is TRBV7-8 and J usage is TRBJ1-6; D call uncertain. CDR1 and CDR2 (germline): SGHVS, FQNEAQ. This CDR3 has 16 amino acids. With 2 bases removed from V and 0 bases from J, the gap between germline ends came to 8 bases. The CDR3 loop is CASSLLASSYNSPLHF. In DNA, the CDR3 is TGTGCCAGCAGCTTACTCGCGAGCTCCTATAATTCACCCCTCCACTTT.

The chain links TRBV5-1 to TRBJ2-1, with a weak D call TRBD1 (6 bases). V lost 3 bases to trimming and J lost 0 bases, with 16 bases between them. The CDR3 is 17 residues long. Germline V gene lookup returns CDR1 SGHRS and CDR2 YFSETQ. CDR3 sequence reads: CASSSTQGSSSYNEQFF. The CDR3 DNA sequence: TGCGCCAGCAGCTCAACCCAGGGGTCAAGCTCCTACAATGAGCAGTTCTTC.

There are a few counts of this clone. The V gene is TRBV7-9, the J gene TRBJ1-2; D call uncertain. The V gene's germline CDR1 is SEHNR and CDR2 FQNEAQ (reference sequence). V was pared by 1 base and J by 4 bases, with 7 bases between. The CDR3 is made up of 13 amino acids. CDR3 nucleotide sequence: TGTGCCAGCAGCTTAGGGGGAGTCTATGGCTACACCTTC. As protein: CASSLGGVYGYTF.

The chain carries TRBV5-1 and TRBJ2-7, with 11 bases matching TRBD2. V lost 0 bases, J lost 0 bases, and 8 bases stayed unmatched. The CDR3 has 18 residues. The V gene's germline CDR1 is SGHRS and CDR2 YFSETQ. CDR3 sequence: CASSLDPTSGGLSYEQYF. CDR3 DNA: TGCGCCAGCAGCTTGGATCCCACTAGCGGGGGTCTCTCCTACGAGCAGTACTTC.

This sequence joins TRBV18 and TRBJ2-5; TRBD2 is a possible D gene (6 bases). This CDR3 region has 16 residues. The V gene's germline CDR1 is KGHSH and CDR2 LQKENI. Trimming took off 1 base at V and 4 bases at J, with 16 bases between the two ends. CDR3 amino acids: CASSPRSFRGGETQYF. CDR3 nucleotides: TGTGCCAGCTCACCACGGTCTTTTCGGGGAGGAGAGACCCAGTACTTC.

This rearrangement joins TRBV27 to TRBJ2-1; 7 positions agree with TRBD2. The CDR3 contains 14 residues. V lost 10 bases and J lost 5; bases outside the gene matches: 11. Germline assignment: CDR1 MNHEY and CDR2 SMNVEV (reference sequence). CDR3: CATRWGGMDNEQFF. CDR3 DNA: TGTGCCACCCGATGGGGGGGGATGGACAATGAGCAGTTCTTC.

The V gene is TRBV29-1, the J gene TRBJ2-3; maybe TRBD2 (5 bases). Germline V gene data show CDR1 as SQVTM and CDR2 as ANQGSEA. The CDR3 is made up of 12 amino acids. V was pared by 7 bases and J by 3 bases, with 11 bases between. As DNA, the CDR3 is TGCAGCGGAGCAGCGGCAACAGATACGCAGTATTTT. Translated, it gives CSGAAATDTQYF.

This sequence joins TRBV7-2 and TRBJ1-2; perhaps TRBD1 as D (5 bases). Germline CDR1 and CDR2: SGHTA and FQGNSA. V gave up 1 base and J gave up 5 bases, with 14 bases separating them. CDR3 length: 15 residues. The CDR3 nucleotides read TGTGCCAGCAGCTTAGGGCAGGGTGCCTATTATGGCTACACCTTC. Protein sequence: CASSLGQGAYYGYTF.

The chain uses TRBV7-2 and TRBJ1-2; 7 bases agree with TRBD1. The CDR3 has 16 amino acids. J was trimmed by 8 bases and V by 1 base; bases with no gene match: 13. From germline, CDR1 is SGHTA and CDR2 FQGNSA. The CDR3 here is CASSLEGTGEEGGYTF. CDR3 DNA sequence: TGTGCCAGCAGCTTAGAAGGAACAGGGGAGGAGGGCGGCTACACCTTC. The complete variable domain, with remaining parts taken from reference TRBV7-2 and TRBJ1-2, reads GAGVSQSPSNKVTEKGKDVELRCDPISGHTALYWYRQSLGQGLEFLIYFQGNSAPDKSGLPSDRFSAERTGGSVSTLTIQRTQQEDSAVYLCASSLEGTGEEGGYTFGSGTRLTVV.

Only one count was recorded for this clone. The V gene is TRBV19, the J gene TRBJ1-1; weak D call: TRBD1 (6 bases). The germline V gene has CDR1 LNHDA and CDR2 SQIVND (reference sequence). Trimming removed 3 bases from V and 8 bases from J, with 16 bases in between. The CDR3 is 14 residues long. CDR3: CASSIEGQAREAFF. The CDR3 DNA reads TGTGCCAGTAGTATCGAGGGACAAGCTAGAGAAGCTTTCTTT. The whole variable domain, remainder taken from reference TRBV19 and TRBJ1-1, is DGGITQSPKYLFRKEGQNVTLSCEQNLNHDAMYWYRQDPGQGLRLIYYSQIVNDFQKGDIAEGYSVSREKKESFPLTVTSAQKNPTAFYLCASSIEGQAREAFFGQGTRLTVV.

The V and J genes are TRBV6-4 and TRBJ1-3; no firm D call. V dropped 5 bases and J dropped 4 bases, with 18 bases sitting between them. This CDR3 has 16 residues. Germline V gene data show CDR1 as MRHNA and CDR2 as SNTAGT. The CDR3 region has the DNA TGTGCCAGCAGTTCGGACTGTCCGTCGTGCGGAAACACCATATATTTT. This gives the protein CASSSDCPSCGNTIYF.

CDR3 protein: CASSLAADYEQYF. In DNA form, the CDR3 reads TGTGCCAGCAGCTTAGCGGCAGACTACGAGCAGTACTTC. The rearrangement links TRBV7-2 to TRBJ2-7; D not resolved. The V end was cut by 0 bases, the J end by 3 bases, with 6 bases between. Per the germline V gene, CDR1 is SGHTA and CDR2 is FQGNSA. The CDR3 sequence is 13 residues long.

V usage is TRBV5-1 and J usage is TRBJ1-2; 7 nucleotides agree with TRBD1. The CDR3 covers 14 residues. Unmatched junction bases numbered 5, after V lost 3 bases and J lost 3 bases. Germline V gene data show CDR1 as SGHRS and CDR2 as YFSETQ. CDR3 nucleotides: TGCGCCAGCAGCTCTTTCAGGGGGGACTATGGCTACACCTTC. It codes for CASSSFRGDYGYTF.